Listed below are T cell receptor beta chains from one sample, sequenced in a study of blood T cell repertoires in COVID-19. Libraries were prepared by immunoSEQ multiplex PCR; TCRdb keeps only in-frame clonotypes and omits some of them. Of 250,000 to 300,000 clones in the sample, approximately 85% were seen once. What was sequenced was peripheral blood. The receptors stem from a woman aged 25 to 39 with acute or convalescent COVID-19. Both conserved end residues are part of each CDR3. Fields, in order: CDR3 protein, CDR3 DNA, D gene, clone size, CDR3 length, V gene, J gene. A D gene is named only where the DNA matches it firmly. Where a row states a size, it is once, few, many or the class of an expanded clone; other rows omit it.

CDR3: CASSYLKGQGVEQYF
DNA: TGTGCCAGCAGTTACTTAAAGGGACAGGGAGTAGAGCAGTACTTC
D: TRBD1
size: -
length: 15
V: TRBV6-5
J: TRBJ2-7

CDR3: CASSQRGSAGGDEVEQYF
DNA: TGCGCCAGCAGTCAACGTGGCTCTGCAGGGGGCGATGAAGTCGAGCAGTACTTC
D: TRBD1
size: -
length: 18
V: TRBV23-1
J: TRBJ2-7

CDR3: CASSYIVGREGEQYF
DNA: TGTGCCAGCAGTTACATAGTCGGCAGGGAGGGCGAGCAGTACTTC
D: TRBD2
size: -
length: 15
V: TRBV6-2/TRBV6-3
J: TRBJ2-7

CDR3: CAWTVNTEAFF
DNA: TGTGCCTGGACAGTTAACACTGAAGCTTTCTTT
D: -
size: -
length: 11
V: TRBV30
J: TRBJ1-1

CDR3: CASSRKGVTGELFF
DNA: TGTGCCAGTAGTAGAAAGGGAGTCACCGGGGAGCTGTTTTTT
D: -
size: -
length: 14
V: TRBV19
J: TRBJ2-2

CDR3: CASSEDRGDEQYF
DNA: TGTGCCAGCAGCGAAGACCGGGGGGACGAGCAGTACTTC
D: TRBD2
size: -
length: 13
V: TRBV11-2
J: TRBJ2-7

CDR3: CASSPIDSERETQYF
DNA: TGCGCCAGCAGCCCTATCGATAGCGAGAGAGAGACCCAGTACTTC
D: -
size: -
length: 15
V: TRBV5-1
J: TRBJ2-5

CDR3: CASSASGSFVSGANVLTF
DNA: TGTGCCAGCAGTGCTAGCGGGAGTTTTGTTTCTGGGGCCAACGTCCTGACTTTC
D: TRBD2
size: -
length: 18
V: TRBV6-1
J: TRBJ2-6

CDR3: CASSETSGRGSTGELFF
DNA: TGTGCCAGCAGCGAAACTAGCGGGAGGGGTTCCACCGGGGAGCTGTTTTTT
D: TRBD2
size: -
length: 17
V: TRBV2
J: TRBJ2-2

CDR3: CASSIEWTENYGYTF
DNA: TGTGCCAGTAGTATAGAGTGGACAGAAAACTATGGCTACACCTTC
D: -
size: -
length: 15
V: TRBV19
J: TRBJ1-2

CDR3: CASSQDLVAGGVGGELFF
DNA: TGCGCCAGCAGCCAAGATTTGGTAGCGGGAGGGGTTGGCGGGGAGCTGTTTTTT
D: TRBD2
size: -
length: 18
V: TRBV4-3
J: TRBJ2-2

CDR3: CASSRTGVNEQFF
DNA: TGTGCCAGTAGTAGGACAGGGGTAAATGAGCAGTTCTTC
D: TRBD1
size: -
length: 13
V: TRBV19
J: TRBJ2-1

CDR3: CASSLQLAGVDEQFF
DNA: TGTGCCAGCAGCCTCCAACTAGCGGGAGTGGATGAGCAGTTCTTC
D: TRBD2
size: -
length: 15
V: TRBV7-3
J: TRBJ2-1

CDR3: CASSARGASYEQYF
DNA: TGTGCCAGCAGCGCCAGGGGGGCCTCCTACGAGCAGTACTTC
D: -
size: few
length: 14
V: TRBV6-5
J: TRBJ2-7

CDR3: CASTPEVGQLADTQYF
DNA: TGTGCCAGCACCCCCGAGGTGGGTCAGCTAGCAGATACGCAGTATTTT
D: -
size: -
length: 16
V: TRBV2
J: TRBJ2-3

CDR3: CASSFGGNTEAFF
DNA: TGTGCCAGCAGTTTTGGAGGGAACACTGAAGCTTTCTTT
D: -
size: -
length: 13
V: TRBV12-3/TRBV12-4
J: TRBJ1-1

CDR3: CASSPGTSGAQGYF
DNA: TGCGCCAGCAGCCCCGGGACTAGCGGGGCCCAGGGGTACTTC
D: TRBD2
size: -
length: 14
V: TRBV5-1
J: TRBJ2-5

CDR3: CASQGTGSHYEQYF
DNA: TGTGCCAGTCAAGGGACAGGGAGTCACTACGAGCAGTACTTC
D: TRBD1
size: once
length: 14
V: TRBV3-1/TRBV3-2
J: TRBJ2-7

CDR3: CASSHDVGQGDEQYF
DNA: TGCGCCAGCAGCCATGATGTTGGACAGGGGGACGAGCAGTACTTC
D: TRBD1
size: -
length: 15
V: TRBV4-3
J: TRBJ2-7

CDR3: CASSPGLGATDTQYF
DNA: TGTGCTAGCAGCCCCGGACTAGGAGCAACAGATACGCAGTATTTT
D: TRBD2
size: -
length: 15
V: TRBV7-7
J: TRBJ2-3

CDR3: CASSWAPGEQYF
DNA: TGTGCCAGCAGCTGGGCCCCTGGCGAGCAGTACTTC
D: -
size: -
length: 12
V: TRBV7-2
J: TRBJ2-7

CDR3: CASTTGLSPLHF
DNA: TGTGCCAGCACGACAGGGCTTTCACCCCTCCACTTT
D: TRBD1
size: once
length: 12
V: TRBV6-5
J: TRBJ1-6

CDR3: CASSYVTLDQPQHF
DNA: TGTGCCAGCAGTTACGTGACACTTGATCAGCCCCAGCATTTT
D: -
size: once
length: 14
V: TRBV6-6
J: TRBJ1-5

CDR3: CASSLDRAGQPQHF
DNA: TGTGCCAGCTCTCTAGACAGAGCGGGTCAGCCCCAGCATTTT
D: -
size: -
length: 14
V: TRBV18
J: TRBJ1-5

CDR3: CASSEAPRGPDTQYF
DNA: TGTGCCAGCAGTGAAGCCCCCAGGGGTCCAGATACGCAGTATTTT
D: -
size: -
length: 15
V: TRBV6-1
J: TRBJ2-3

CDR3: CASSFGGPSPEAFF
DNA: TGTGCCAGCAGCTTCGGGGGACCAAGCCCTGAAGCTTTCTTT
D: -
size: -
length: 14
V: TRBV5-6
J: TRBJ1-1

CDR3: CASSLRWDHDTEGQYF
DNA: TGTGCCAGCAGCTTGAGGTGGGACCACGACACGGAGGGGCAGTACTTC
D: -
size: -
length: 16
V: TRBV7-8
J: TRBJ2-7

CDR3: CASSPPVTGTDTQYF
DNA: TGTGCCAGCAGCCCCCCGGTAACCGGCACAGATACGCAGTATTTT
D: -
size: -
length: 15
V: TRBV27
J: TRBJ2-3

CDR3: CASSSGTNTGELFF
DNA: TGTGCCAGCAGCTCCGGGACGAACACCGGGGAGCTGTTTTTT
D: -
size: few
length: 14
V: TRBV6-2/TRBV6-3
J: TRBJ2-2

CDR3: CAWSGRDRGTSGYYEQYF
DNA: TGTGCCTGGAGTGGCCGGGACAGGGGGACTAGCGGGTACTACGAGCAGTACTTC
D: -
size: -
length: 18
V: TRBV30
J: TRBJ2-7

CDR3: CASSLSGGSRNEQFF
DNA: TGTGCCAGCAGCTTATCCGGCGGGAGTCGAAATGAGCAGTTCTTC
D: TRBD2
size: -
length: 15
V: TRBV7-2
J: TRBJ2-1

CDR3: CASSLQTWLAGPSGGELFF
DNA: TGTGCCAGCAGTCTACAAACGTGGCTAGCGGGACCTTCGGGCGGGGAGCTGTTTTTT
D: TRBD2
size: -
length: 19
V: TRBV27
J: TRBJ2-2

CDR3: CASSPWTGGNQPQHF
DNA: TGTGCCAGTAGTCCCTGGACAGGTGGCAATCAGCCCCAGCATTTT
D: TRBD1
size: -
length: 15
V: TRBV19
J: TRBJ1-5

CDR3: CASSPGLAGGVGTDTQYF
DNA: TGTGCCAGCAGCCCAGGACTAGCGGGAGGAGTCGGCACAGATACGCAGTATTTT
D: TRBD2
size: -
length: 18
V: TRBV9
J: TRBJ2-3

CDR3: CASSPRTSGPQETQYF
DNA: TGCGCCAGCAGCCCCAGGACTAGCGGTCCCCAAGAGACCCAGTACTTC
D: TRBD2
size: -
length: 16
V: TRBV5-1
J: TRBJ2-5